This is a list of T cell receptor beta chains from one sample in a study of blood T cell repertoires in COVID-19. The table came from immunoSEQ multiplex PCR; TCRdb's copy has only in-frame clones and leaves some out. Of under 250,000 clones detected, approximately 83% appear once; the ten largest clones hold roughly 27%. Sequencing was done on a sample of peripheral blood. All receptors derive from a man aged 35 to 55 with acute or convalescent COVID-19. Both conserved end residues are part of each CDR3. The D gene is left open where the match is weak. Size is stated for part of the rows, as once, few or many counts, or as a class when the clone is expanded.

CDR3 DNA: TGTGCCAGCAGCTTAGAACGCGACACTCCGCGCTACACCTTC; CDR3 protein: CASSLERDTPRYTF; D gene: NA; J gene: TRBJ1-2; clone size: NA; CDR3 length: 14; V gene: TRBV11-2
CDR3 DNA: TGTGCCAGCAGCCAAGGGCTAGGACAGGGACAAGAGACCCAGTACTTC; CDR3 protein: CASSQGLGQGQETQYF; D gene: TRBD1; J gene: TRBJ2-5; clone size: NA; CDR3 length: 16; V gene: TRBV3-1/TRBV3-2
CDR3 DNA: TGTGCCAGCAGCCGACAGGACCCCTACAATGAGCAGTTCTTC; CDR3 protein: CASSRQDPYNEQFF; D gene: NA; J gene: TRBJ2-1; clone size: NA; CDR3 length: 14; V gene: TRBV7-9
CDR3 DNA: TGTGCCATCGCGGGGGGTACCGGGGAGCTGTTTTTT; CDR3 protein: CAIAGGTGELFF; D gene: TRBD2; J gene: TRBJ2-2; clone size: NA; CDR3 length: 12; V gene: TRBV10-3
CDR3 DNA: TGCGCCAGCAGCTTGGGTGCGGGAGGGAGTACAGATACGCAGTATTTT; CDR3 protein: CASSLGAGGSTDTQYF; D gene: TRBD2; J gene: TRBJ2-3; clone size: few; CDR3 length: 16; V gene: TRBV5-1
CDR3 DNA: TGCGCCAGCAGCTTGGAACAAAACACTGAAGCTTTCTTT; CDR3 protein: CASSLEQNTEAFF; D gene: NA; J gene: TRBJ1-1; clone size: NA; CDR3 length: 13; V gene: TRBV5-1
CDR3 DNA: TGTGCCAGTAGTCGTCCGGGACTAGTCAATGAGCAGTTCTTC; CDR3 protein: CASSRPGLVNEQFF; D gene: TRBD2; J gene: TRBJ2-1; clone size: NA; CDR3 length: 14; V gene: TRBV19
CDR3 DNA: TGTGCCAGCAGCGTCCGGGACAGGGGGCATGGAGATACGCAGTATTTT; CDR3 protein: CASSVRDRGHGDTQYF; D gene: TRBD1; J gene: TRBJ2-3; clone size: NA; CDR3 length: 16; V gene: TRBV11-2
CDR3 DNA: TGTGCCAGCTCACCCCCCGGGACTTACACAGATACGCAGTATTTT; CDR3 protein: CASSPPGTYTDTQYF; D gene: NA; J gene: TRBJ2-3; clone size: once; CDR3 length: 15; V gene: TRBV18
CDR3 DNA: TGTGCCAGCTCACAGGGGGCGCGTGATAATTCACCCCTCCACTTT; CDR3 protein: CASSQGARDNSPLHF; D gene: TRBD1; J gene: TRBJ1-6; clone size: NA; CDR3 length: 15; V gene: TRBV18
CDR3 DNA: TGCAGCGTCCCCCCCTCCGGGGGAGAGACCCAGTACTTC; CDR3 protein: CSVPPSGGETQYF; D gene: NA; J gene: TRBJ2-5; clone size: NA; CDR3 length: 13; V gene: TRBV29-1
CDR3 DNA: TGCAGCGTTTCCCAGGGCACCAATTCACCCCTCCACTTT; CDR3 protein: CSVSQGTNSPLHF; D gene: NA; J gene: TRBJ1-6; clone size: NA; CDR3 length: 13; V gene: TRBV29-1
CDR3 DNA: TGTGCCAGCAGCAGGGCGACAGGGGCAGGAGAAAAACTGTTTTTT; CDR3 protein: CASSRATGAGEKLFF; D gene: TRBD1; J gene: TRBJ1-4; clone size: NA; CDR3 length: 15; V gene: TRBV5-4
CDR3 DNA: TGCGCCAGCAGCCTAGGGACAGGGGATTCACCCCTCCACTTT; CDR3 protein: CASSLGTGDSPLHF; D gene: TRBD1; J gene: TRBJ1-6; clone size: NA; CDR3 length: 14; V gene: TRBV5-1
CDR3 DNA: TGTGCCAGTAGGGGGGACAGCCTCTATGGCTACACCTTC; CDR3 protein: CASRGDSLYGYTF; D gene: TRBD1; J gene: TRBJ1-2; clone size: NA; CDR3 length: 13; V gene: TRBV19